A selection of T cell receptor beta chains follows, all from one sample in a study of patients and donors after allogeneic stem cell transplantation. TCRdb re-analysed the RT-PCR reads in MiXCR, keeping a single row per CDR3 protein. This table has about a million distinct CDR3 sequences, roughly 18% appearing once. Material: blood, either unsorted or a sorted T cell fraction (not recorded which). These receptors were obtained from a human donor who was either an allogeneic HSCT recipient or a stem cell or donor lymphocyte infusion donor (not recorded which). It is not recorded whose cells these are; they may come from a transplant donor. CDR3s include the opening cysteine and the closing phenylalanine or tryptophan. D genes are given only for firm matches. Expanded clones get a size class; other rows say once, few or many, or leave the size out.

TRBD2	TRBV5-1	TRBJ2-1	few	CASSLTGTSGSSEQFF	TGCGCCAGCAGCTTGACCGGGACTAGCGGTTCAAGTGAGCAGTTCTTC
.	TRBV20-1	TRBJ2-5	.	CSARGGARAKETQYF	TGCAGTGCTAGAGGTGGGGCCCGGGCTAAAGAGACCCAGTACTTC
.	TRBV5-8	TRBJ2-2	few	CASPGELFF	TGTGCCAGCCCCGGGGAGCTGTTTTTT
.	TRBV24-1	TRBJ2-1	.	CATSDFRGKSYNEQFF	TGTGCCACCAGTGATTTCCGGGGAAAGTCCTACAATGAGCAGTTCTTC
.	TRBV5-1	TRBJ2-1	few	CASSLALENEQFF	TGCGCCAGCAGCTTGGCCCTGGAAAATGAGCAGTTCTTC
TRBD1	TRBV5-6	TRBJ1-6	.	CASSGTDRSPLHF	TGTGCCAGCAGCGGGACGGACAGGTCGCCCCTCCACTTT
.	TRBV9	TRBJ1-5	few	CASSEGDFHQPQHF	TGTGCCAGCAGCGAAGGGGATTTCCATCAGCCCCAGCATTTT
TRBD2	TRBV5-5	TRBJ2-7	.	CASSLEGLAVYEQYF	TGTGCCAGCAGCTTGGAGGGACTAGCGGTTTACGAGCAGTACTTC
TRBD2	TRBV12-3/TRBV12-4	TRBJ2-1	many	CASSQTSGVYNEQFF	TGTGCCAGCAGCCAAACTAGCGGGGTCTACAATGAGCAGTTCTTC
.	TRBV20-1	TRBJ1-1	few	CSARPPRGNTEAFF	TGCAGTGCTAGACCCCCACGGGGGAACACTGAAGCTTTCTTT
.	TRBV30	TRBJ1-1	few	CAWEQRLAEAFF	TGTGCCTGGGAACAGAGGCTCGCTGAAGCTTTCTTT
.	TRBV6-1	TRBJ2-1	.	CATLRPGSYNEQFF	TGTGCCACATTACGCCCCGGGTCCTACAATGAGCAGTTCTTC
.	TRBV6-1	TRBJ1-1	few	CASSESSTEAFF	TGTGCCAGCAGTGAAAGCAGCACTGAAGCTTTCTTT
TRBD2	TRBV20-1	TRBJ2-5	.	CSAPSGLADGETQYF	TGCAGTGCTCCTTCAGGGCTAGCGGACGGAGAGACCCAGTACTTC
TRBD1	TRBV7-9	TRBJ2-1	.	CASSRQGARGNNEQFF	TGTGCCAGCAGCCGACAGGGGGCGCGCGGAAATAATGAGCAGTTCTTC
TRBD1	TRBV5-1	TRBJ2-5	.	CASSDPDRGPETQYF	TGCGCCAGCAGCGATCCGGACAGGGGGCCAGAGACCCAGTACTTC
TRBD1	TRBV6-5	TRBJ1-1	few	CASSYTRTGRAFF	TGTGCCAGCAGTTACACCCGGACAGGGAGAGCTTTCTTT